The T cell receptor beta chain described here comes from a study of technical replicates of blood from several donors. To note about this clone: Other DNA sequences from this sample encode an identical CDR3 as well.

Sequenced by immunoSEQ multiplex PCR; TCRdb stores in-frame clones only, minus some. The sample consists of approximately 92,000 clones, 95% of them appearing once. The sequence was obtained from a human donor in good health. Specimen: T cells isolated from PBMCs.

The CDR3 coding sequence is TGTGCCTGGAGTAAGGGGGCTGTAGGCTACACCTTC. Its protein is CAWSKGAVGYTF. The chain links TRBV30 to TRBJ1-2, with 7 bases that match TRBD1. Looked up from germline, CDR1 is GTSNPN and CDR2 is SVGIG (reference sequence). The CDR3 covers 12 residues. Losses at the gene ends were 2 bases for V and 8 bases for J; bases not matched to a gene: 5. Using reference TRBV30 and TRBJ1-2 for the parts outside the CDR3, the full variable domain is SQTIHQWPATLVQPVGSPLSLECTVEGTSNPNLYWYRQAAGRGLQLLFYSVGIGQISSEVPQNLSASRPQDRQFILSSKKLLLSDSGFYLCAWSKGAVGYTFGSGTRLTVV.